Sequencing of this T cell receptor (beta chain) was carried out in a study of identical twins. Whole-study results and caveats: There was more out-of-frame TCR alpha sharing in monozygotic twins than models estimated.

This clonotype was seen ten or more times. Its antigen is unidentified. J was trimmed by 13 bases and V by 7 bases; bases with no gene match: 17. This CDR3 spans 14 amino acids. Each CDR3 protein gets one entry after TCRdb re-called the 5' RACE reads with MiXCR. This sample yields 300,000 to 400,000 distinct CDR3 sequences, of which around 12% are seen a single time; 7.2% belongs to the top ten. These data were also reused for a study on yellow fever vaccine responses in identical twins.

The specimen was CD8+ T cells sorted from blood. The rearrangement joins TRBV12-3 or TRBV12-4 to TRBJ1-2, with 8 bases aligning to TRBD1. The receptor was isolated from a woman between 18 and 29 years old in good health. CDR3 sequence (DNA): TGTGCCAGCATCAGAAGCGACAGGGGAAAATCATTCACCTTC. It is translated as CASIRSDRGKSFTF.